Listed below are T cell receptor beta chains from one sample, sequenced in a study of T cell responses to AZD1222 COVID-19 vaccine. Assay: immunoSEQ multiplex PCR; the TCRdb copy retains only in-frame clones and omits some. The profile shows approximately 200,000 clones, 87% of them singletons. The sequencing here drew on peripheral blood, taken on day 0 of MenACWY control vaccination. These receptors came from an adult in good health. The CDR3 runs from the conserved cysteine through the conserved F or W. Each record gives: CDR3 protein, CDR3 DNA, V gene, D gene, clone size, J gene. The D gene is left open where the match is weak. The size field is filled for only some rows; it gives once, few, many or a size class.

CDR3 protein: CASSLQGGRGNQPQHF; CDR3 DNA: TGTGCCAGCAGCTTACAAGGGGGCAGGGGCAATCAGCCCCAGCATTTT; V gene: TRBV7-2; D gene: TRBD1; clone size: NA; J gene: TRBJ1-5
CDR3 protein: CSVVPTGTGGDEQFF; CDR3 DNA: TGCAGCGTCGTCCCTACCGGGACAGGGGGCGATGAGCAGTTCTTC; V gene: TRBV29-1; D gene: TRBD1; clone size: few; J gene: TRBJ2-1
CDR3 protein: CASSTGTSGNYEQYF; CDR3 DNA: TGTGCCAGCAGCACCGGGACTAGCGGGAACTACGAGCAGTACTTC; V gene: TRBV3-1/TRBV3-2; D gene: TRBD2; clone size: NA; J gene: TRBJ2-7
CDR3 protein: CASSQELAGTYNEQFF; CDR3 DNA: TGTGCCAGCAGCCAAGAGCTAGCGGGAACCTACAATGAGCAGTTCTTC; V gene: TRBV4-2; D gene: TRBD2; clone size: NA; J gene: TRBJ2-1
CDR3 protein: CASSLYRGETQYF; CDR3 DNA: TGTGCCAGCAGTCTCTATAGGGGAGAGACCCAGTACTTC; V gene: TRBV27; D gene: NA; clone size: NA; J gene: TRBJ2-5
CDR3 protein: CASSLGARSSYEQYF; CDR3 DNA: TGTGCCAGTAGTCTGGGGGCCAGGTCGTCCTACGAGCAGTACTTC; V gene: TRBV19; D gene: NA; clone size: NA; J gene: TRBJ2-7
CDR3 protein: CASGGLENTIYF; CDR3 DNA: TGTGCCAGCGGAGGATTGGAAAACACCATATATTTT; V gene: TRBV3-1/TRBV3-2; D gene: NA; clone size: once; J gene: TRBJ1-3
CDR3 protein: CASRVQGGVNQPQHF; CDR3 DNA: TGTGCCAGCAGAGTACAGGGTGGGGTGAATCAGCCCCAGCATTTT; V gene: TRBV6-6; D gene: NA; clone size: NA; J gene: TRBJ1-5
CDR3 protein: CASSLGQGLDSPLHF; CDR3 DNA: TGCGCCAGCAGCTTGGGACAGGGGCTAGATTCACCCCTCCACTTT; V gene: TRBV5-1; D gene: TRBD1; clone size: once; J gene: TRBJ1-6
CDR3 protein: CASSLSAGDNGYTF; CDR3 DNA: TGTGCCAGCAGTTTATCGGCGGGGGATAATGGCTACACCTTC; V gene: TRBV27; D gene: NA; clone size: NA; J gene: TRBJ1-2